Listed below are T cell receptor beta chains from one sample, sequenced in a study of T cell responses to AZD1222 COVID-19 vaccine. Some clones are missing from TCRdb's copy, which holds only in-frame ones; the method was immunoSEQ multiplex PCR. The table includes fewer than 110,000 clones, roughly 90% detected once. The sample in question was peripheral blood, obtained on day 0 of AZD1222 vaccination. The receptors come from an adult in good health. Each CDR3 is given with its conserved first and last residue. D genes are given only for firm matches. Size is stated for part of the rows, as once, few or many counts, or as a class when the clone is expanded.

V gene: TRBV18
J gene: TRBJ1-6
clone size: -
D gene: -
CDR3 protein: CASSPRHLGTNSYNSPLHF
CDR3 DNA: TGTGCCAGCTCACCACGACACCTCGGGACAAACTCCTATAATTCACCCCTCCACTTT

V gene: TRBV27
J gene: TRBJ1-6
clone size: few
D gene: -
CDR3 protein: CASSFYGVAVTPLHF
CDR3 DNA: TGTGCCAGCAGTTTCTACGGAGTTGCGGTGACACCCCTCCACTTT

V gene: TRBV9
J gene: TRBJ1-1
clone size: once
D gene: -
CDR3 protein: CASSVVAAKGTEAFF
CDR3 DNA: TGTGCCAGCAGCGTAGTGGCGGCAAAGGGCACTGAAGCTTTCTTT

V gene: TRBV5-1
J gene: TRBJ2-1
clone size: -
D gene: TRBD2
CDR3 protein: CASSLAEGLADTHEQFF
CDR3 DNA: TGCGCCAGCAGCTTGGCAGAGGGACTAGCGGATACACATGAGCAGTTCTTC

V gene: TRBV24-1
J gene: TRBJ2-7
clone size: -
D gene: -
CDR3 protein: CATSRGNSYEQYF
CDR3 DNA: TGTGCCACCAGTCGGGGGAACTCCTACGAGCAGTACTTC

V gene: TRBV10-3
J gene: TRBJ1-1
clone size: -
D gene: -
CDR3 protein: CAIAKNMNTEAFF
CDR3 DNA: TGTGCCATCGCCAAAAACATGAACACTGAAGCTTTCTTT

V gene: TRBV14
J gene: TRBJ2-5
clone size: -
D gene: -
CDR3 protein: CASSITGKGETQYF
CDR3 DNA: TGTGCCAGCAGCATAACAGGGAAAGGAGAGACCCAGTACTTC

V gene: TRBV2
J gene: TRBJ1-5
clone size: few
D gene: -
CDR3 protein: CATNPGVGQPQHF
CDR3 DNA: TGTGCCACAAATCCAGGGGTTGGTCAGCCCCAGCATTTT

V gene: TRBV5-1
J gene: TRBJ1-6
clone size: -
D gene: -
CDR3 protein: CASSLAGAGQPLHF
CDR3 DNA: TGCGCCAGCAGCTTGGCCGGTGCGGGTCAGCCCCTCCACTTT

V gene: TRBV7-3
J gene: TRBJ2-3
clone size: -
D gene: -
CDR3 protein: CASSLGLSTDTQYF
CDR3 DNA: TGTGCCAGCAGCTTAGGACTAAGCACAGATACGCAGTATTTT

V gene: TRBV5-6
J gene: TRBJ2-2
clone size: -
D gene: TRBD2
CDR3 protein: CASSQSHFRLAGNTGELFF
CDR3 DNA: TGTGCCAGCAGCCAAAGCCATTTCCGACTAGCGGGGAACACCGGGGAGCTGTTTTTT

V gene: TRBV29-1
J gene: TRBJ1-3
clone size: -
D gene: -
CDR3 protein: CSGIVDLSGNTIYF
CDR3 DNA: TGCAGCGGGATAGTGGACCTCTCTGGAAACACCATATATTTT

V gene: TRBV7-2
J gene: TRBJ2-3
clone size: -
D gene: TRBD2
CDR3 protein: CASSPASSGKQYF
CDR3 DNA: TGTGCCAGCAGCCCTGCATCTAGCGGGAAGCAGTATTTT

V gene: TRBV28
J gene: TRBJ1-5
clone size: -
D gene: TRBD1
CDR3 protein: CASTSGTGLSRAHF
CDR3 DNA: TGTGCCAGCACCTCAGGGACAGGTCTTTCAAGGGCGCATTTT

V gene: TRBV7-2
J gene: TRBJ1-2
clone size: -
D gene: -
CDR3 protein: CASSFNRNYGYTF
CDR3 DNA: TGTGCCAGCAGCTTCAACCGAAACTATGGCTACACCTTC

V gene: TRBV27
J gene: TRBJ1-5
clone size: -
D gene: TRBD1
CDR3 protein: CASSLGQLNQPQHF
CDR3 DNA: TGTGCCAGCAGTTTGGGACAGCTCAATCAGCCCCAGCATTTT

V gene: TRBV6-5
J gene: TRBJ1-5
clone size: -
D gene: TRBD1
CDR3 protein: CASSYTGDGNQPQHF
CDR3 DNA: TGTGCCAGCAGTTACACAGGGGATGGCAATCAGCCCCAGCATTTT

V gene: TRBV11-2
J gene: TRBJ2-5
clone size: -
D gene: -
CDR3 protein: CASSFQVGIETQYF
CDR3 DNA: TGTGCCAGCAGCTTTCAGGTGGGAATAGAGACCCAGTACTTC

V gene: TRBV6-1
J gene: TRBJ1-6
clone size: -
D gene: TRBD1
CDR3 protein: CASSEQGAYNSPLHF
CDR3 DNA: TGTGCCAGCAGTGAGCAGGGGGCCTATAATTCACCCCTCCACTTT

V gene: TRBV18
J gene: TRBJ1-6
clone size: -
D gene: -
CDR3 protein: CASSGQVDSPLHF
CDR3 DNA: TGTGCCAGCTCAGGGCAGGTCGATTCACCCCTCCACTTT

V gene: TRBV7-8
J gene: TRBJ2-5
clone size: -
D gene: -
CDR3 protein: CASRWYQETQYF
CDR3 DNA: TGTGCCAGCAGATGGTACCAAGAGACCCAGTACTTC

V gene: TRBV28
J gene: TRBJ1-4
clone size: -
D gene: TRBD1
CDR3 protein: CASRQSGTGGANEKLFF
CDR3 DNA: TGTGCCAGCAGACAATCCGGGACAGGGGGCGCAAATGAAAAACTGTTTTTT

V gene: TRBV5-3
J gene: TRBJ2-7
clone size: -
D gene: -
CDR3 protein: CARSEDTSEQYF
CDR3 DNA: TGTGCCAGAAGCGAGGACACGAGCGAGCAGTACTTC

V gene: TRBV9
J gene: TRBJ1-6
clone size: -
D gene: TRBD1
CDR3 protein: CASSGQGSGSPLHF
CDR3 DNA: TGTGCCAGCAGCGGACAGGGCTCGGGTTCACCCCTCCACTTT

V gene: TRBV2
J gene: TRBJ2-7
clone size: -
D gene: -
CDR3 protein: CASRIQGLSSYEQYF
CDR3 DNA: TGTGCCAGCCGGATTCAGGGGCTGAGCTCCTACGAGCAGTACTTC

V gene: TRBV28
J gene: TRBJ2-7
clone size: -
D gene: -
CDR3 protein: CASISSRQGAYEQYF
CDR3 DNA: TGTGCCAGCATTTCCTCCCGCCAAGGGGCCTACGAGCAGTACTTC

V gene: TRBV6-4
J gene: TRBJ2-2
clone size: few
D gene: -
CDR3 protein: CASSDEIGTGELFF
CDR3 DNA: TGTGCCAGCAGTGACGAAATAGGTACCGGGGAGCTGTTTTTT

V gene: TRBV27
J gene: TRBJ2-5
clone size: -
D gene: -
CDR3 protein: CASSQSLTETQYF
CDR3 DNA: TGTGCCAGCAGTCAATCCCTGACGGAGACCCAGTACTTC

V gene: TRBV4-3
J gene: TRBJ2-3
clone size: -
D gene: -
CDR3 protein: CASSQAGRGADTQYF
CDR3 DNA: TGCGCCAGCAGCCAAGCAGGCAGGGGGGCAGATACGCAGTATTTT

V gene: TRBV6-4
J gene: TRBJ2-7
clone size: -
D gene: TRBD2
CDR3 protein: CASSEASGPAYEQYF
CDR3 DNA: TGTGCCAGCAGTGAGGCTAGCGGGCCTGCCTACGAGCAGTACTTC

V gene: TRBV7-2
J gene: TRBJ2-5
clone size: -
D gene: -
CDR3 protein: CASRIGFQETQYF
CDR3 DNA: TGTGCCAGCCGAATAGGGTTCCAAGAGACCCAGTACTTC

V gene: TRBV27
J gene: TRBJ1-5
clone size: -
D gene: -
CDR3 protein: CASSQLNQPQHF
CDR3 DNA: TGTGCCAGCAGCCAACTTAATCAGCCCCAGCATTTT

V gene: TRBV28
J gene: TRBJ2-6
clone size: -
D gene: TRBD1
CDR3 protein: CASNLPRGVLTF
CDR3 DNA: TGTGCCAGCAATCTCCCCAGGGGGGTCCTGACTTTC

V gene: TRBV4-3
J gene: TRBJ2-2
clone size: once
D gene: TRBD2
CDR3 protein: CASSQGAGGNTGELFF
CDR3 DNA: TGCGCCAGCAGCCAAGGGGCGGGAGGTAACACCGGGGAGCTGTTTTTT

V gene: TRBV4-3
J gene: TRBJ2-1
clone size: -
D gene: TRBD2
CDR3 protein: CASSHIPTSGTYNEQFF
CDR3 DNA: TGCGCCAGCAGCCATATACCGACTAGCGGCACCTACAATGAGCAGTTCTTC

V gene: TRBV5-1
J gene: TRBJ2-7
clone size: -
D gene: -
CDR3 protein: CASSLGRGGDEQYF
CDR3 DNA: TGCGCCAGCAGCTTGGGTAGGGGAGGTGACGAGCAGTACTTC

V gene: TRBV3-1/TRBV3-2
J gene: TRBJ1-5
clone size: -
D gene: TRBD1
CDR3 protein: CASSHLSTGGRSNQPQHF
CDR3 DNA: TGTGCCAGCAGCCACCTCTCAACAGGGGGTAGGAGCAATCAGCCCCAGCATTTT

V gene: TRBV11-3
J gene: TRBJ2-3
clone size: -
D gene: -
CDR3 protein: CASSLGGSVGLNTQYF
CDR3 DNA: TGTGCCAGCAGCTTAGGAGGGTCCGTGGGGTTGAATACGCAGTATTTT

V gene: TRBV19
J gene: TRBJ2-7
clone size: -
D gene: TRBD2
CDR3 protein: CASSAGLAGGIYEQYF
CDR3 DNA: TGTGCCAGTAGCGCTGGACTAGCGGGAGGCATTTACGAGCAGTACTTC

V gene: TRBV28
J gene: TRBJ1-4
clone size: -
D gene: -
CDR3 protein: CASSSGATGLNEKLFF
CDR3 DNA: TGTGCCAGCAGTTCCGGGGCCACGGGGCTTAATGAAAAACTGTTTTTT

V gene: TRBV9
J gene: TRBJ2-7
clone size: -
D gene: TRBD2
CDR3 protein: CASSVAAGRAGSEQYF
CDR3 DNA: TGTGCCAGCAGCGTAGCTGCGGGGCGAGCGGGAAGCGAGCAGTACTTC

V gene: TRBV30
J gene: TRBJ2-5
clone size: -
D gene: -
CDR3 protein: CAWSPPPTPQETQYF
CDR3 DNA: TGTGCCTGGAGTCCCCCCCCGACTCCTCAAGAGACCCAGTACTTC

V gene: TRBV3-1/TRBV3-2
J gene: TRBJ2-1
clone size: -
D gene: -
CDR3 protein: CASSSRGLAIDEQFF
CDR3 DNA: TGTGCCAGCAGCTCCCGGGGCTTAGCAATCGATGAGCAGTTCTTC

V gene: TRBV7-9
J gene: TRBJ1-5
clone size: -
D gene: TRBD1
CDR3 protein: CASSLGQGDSNQPQHF
CDR3 DNA: TGTGCCAGCAGCTTGGGACAGGGGGATAGCAATCAGCCCCAGCATTTT

V gene: TRBV18
J gene: TRBJ1-3
clone size: -
D gene: TRBD1
CDR3 protein: CASSLQSPGGSGNTIYF
CDR3 DNA: TGTGCCAGCTCACTGCAATCCCCAGGGGGCTCTGGAAACACCATATATTTT